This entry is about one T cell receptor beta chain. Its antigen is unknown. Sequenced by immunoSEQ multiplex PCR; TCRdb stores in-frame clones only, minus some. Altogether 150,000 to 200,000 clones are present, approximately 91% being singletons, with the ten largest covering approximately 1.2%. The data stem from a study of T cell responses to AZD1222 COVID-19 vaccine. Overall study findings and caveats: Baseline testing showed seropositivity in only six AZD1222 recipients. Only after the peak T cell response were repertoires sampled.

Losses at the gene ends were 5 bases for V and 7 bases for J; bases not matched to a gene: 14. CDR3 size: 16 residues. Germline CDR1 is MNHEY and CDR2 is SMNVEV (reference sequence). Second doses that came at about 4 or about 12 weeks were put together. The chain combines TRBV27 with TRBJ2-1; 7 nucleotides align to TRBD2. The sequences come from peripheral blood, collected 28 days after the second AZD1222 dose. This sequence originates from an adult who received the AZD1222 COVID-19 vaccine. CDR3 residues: CASSPILAARRNEQFF. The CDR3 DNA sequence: TGTGCCAGCAGTCCTATTCTAGCGGCGAGGCGGAATGAGCAGTTCTTC.